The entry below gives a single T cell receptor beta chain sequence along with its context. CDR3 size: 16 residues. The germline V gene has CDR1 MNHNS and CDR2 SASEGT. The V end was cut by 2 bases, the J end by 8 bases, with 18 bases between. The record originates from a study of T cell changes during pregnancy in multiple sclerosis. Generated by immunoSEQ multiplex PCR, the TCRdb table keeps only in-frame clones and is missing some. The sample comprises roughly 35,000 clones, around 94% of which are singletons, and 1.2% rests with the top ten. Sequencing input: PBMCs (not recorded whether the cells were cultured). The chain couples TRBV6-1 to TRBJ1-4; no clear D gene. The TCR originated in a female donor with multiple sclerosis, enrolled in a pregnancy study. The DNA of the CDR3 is TGTGCCAGCAGTGAACTGTCTGGGAGAAATGGGGAAAAACTGTTTTTT. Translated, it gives CASSELSGRNGEKLFF.